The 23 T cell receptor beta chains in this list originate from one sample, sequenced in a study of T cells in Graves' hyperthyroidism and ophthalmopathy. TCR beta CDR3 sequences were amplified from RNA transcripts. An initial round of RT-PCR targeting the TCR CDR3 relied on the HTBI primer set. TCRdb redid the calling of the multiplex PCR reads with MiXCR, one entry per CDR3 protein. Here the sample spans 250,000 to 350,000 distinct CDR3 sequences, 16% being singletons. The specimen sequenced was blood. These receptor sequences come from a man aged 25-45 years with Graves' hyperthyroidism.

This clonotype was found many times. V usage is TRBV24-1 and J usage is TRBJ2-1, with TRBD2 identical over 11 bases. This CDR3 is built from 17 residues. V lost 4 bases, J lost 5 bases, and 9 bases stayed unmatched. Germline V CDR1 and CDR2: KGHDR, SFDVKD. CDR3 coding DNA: TGTGCCACCAGTGAAGTAGGGGGGACTAGCGGAGACAATGAGCAGTTCTTC. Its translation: CATSEVGGTSGDNEQFF.

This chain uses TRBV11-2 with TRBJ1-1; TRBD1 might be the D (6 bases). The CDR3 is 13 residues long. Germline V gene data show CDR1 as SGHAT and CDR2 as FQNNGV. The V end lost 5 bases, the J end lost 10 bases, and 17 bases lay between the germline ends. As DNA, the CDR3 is TGTGCCAGCAGCCCCAGGACAGTGTCGGTAGCTTTCTTT. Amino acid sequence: CASSPRTVSVAFF.

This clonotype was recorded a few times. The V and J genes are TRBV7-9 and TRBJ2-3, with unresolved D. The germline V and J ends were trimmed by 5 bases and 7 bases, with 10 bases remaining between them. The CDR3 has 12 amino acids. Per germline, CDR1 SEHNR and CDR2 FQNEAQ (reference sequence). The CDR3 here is CASSQVGNTQYF. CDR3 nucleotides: TGTGCCAGCAGCCAGGTCGGAAATACGCAGTATTTT.

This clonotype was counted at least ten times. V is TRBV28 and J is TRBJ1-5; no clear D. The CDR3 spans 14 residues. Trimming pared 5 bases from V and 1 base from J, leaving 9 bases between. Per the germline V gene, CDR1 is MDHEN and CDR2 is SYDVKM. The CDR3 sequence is CASSLGRSNQPQHF. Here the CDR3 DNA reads TGTGCCAGCAGTCTTGGGAGGAGCAATCAGCCCCAGCATTTT.

CDR3 sequence (DNA): TGTGCCAGCAGTGGGGACAGGGGGAAGGATGGCTACACCTTC. It specifies CASSGDRGKDGYTF. This rearrangement joins TRBV2 to TRBJ1-2, with 11 positions matching TRBD1. From germline, CDR1 is SNHLY and CDR2 FYNNEI. This CDR3 region has 14 residues. The trim removed 4 bases at V and 6 bases at J, leaving 4 bases unmatched.

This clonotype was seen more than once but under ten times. The CDR3 region has the DNA TGTGCCATCAGTGAAACTGCGGGGGAGCAGTACTTC. Translated, it gives CAISETAGEQYF. The chain joins TRBV10-3 to TRBJ2-7; D perhaps matches TRBD2 (6 bases). The CDR3 covers 12 residues. Germline lookup yields CDR1 ENHRY and CDR2 SYGVKD. V dropped 3 bases and J dropped 7 bases, with 10 bases sitting between them.

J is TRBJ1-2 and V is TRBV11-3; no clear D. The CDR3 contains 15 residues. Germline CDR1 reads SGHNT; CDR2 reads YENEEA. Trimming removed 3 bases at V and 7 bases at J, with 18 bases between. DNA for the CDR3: TGTGCCAGCAGCTTTTCGACCATCCGACGGCGTGGCTACACCTTC. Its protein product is CASSFSTIRRRGYTF.

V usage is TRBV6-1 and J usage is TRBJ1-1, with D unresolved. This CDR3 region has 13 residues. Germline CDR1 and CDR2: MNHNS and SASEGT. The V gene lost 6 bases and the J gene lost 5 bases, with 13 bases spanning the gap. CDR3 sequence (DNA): TGTGCCAGCAGCGCCGTCCGAATGACTGAAGCTTTCTTT. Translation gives CASSAVRMTEAFF.

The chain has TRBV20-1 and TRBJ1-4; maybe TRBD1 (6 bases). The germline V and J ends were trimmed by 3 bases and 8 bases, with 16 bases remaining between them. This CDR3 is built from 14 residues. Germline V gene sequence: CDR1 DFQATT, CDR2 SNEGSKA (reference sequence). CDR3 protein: CSARRDTLREKLFF. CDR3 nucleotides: TGCAGTGCTAGGCGGGACACCCTGAGGGAAAAACTGTTTTTT.

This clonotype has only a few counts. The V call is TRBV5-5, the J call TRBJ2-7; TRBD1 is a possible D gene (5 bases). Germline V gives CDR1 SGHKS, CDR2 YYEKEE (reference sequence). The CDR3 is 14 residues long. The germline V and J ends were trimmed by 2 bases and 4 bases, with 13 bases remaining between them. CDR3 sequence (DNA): TGTGCCAGCAGCTTATATTCAGGGCGGTACGAGCAGTACTTC. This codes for CASSLYSGRYEQYF.

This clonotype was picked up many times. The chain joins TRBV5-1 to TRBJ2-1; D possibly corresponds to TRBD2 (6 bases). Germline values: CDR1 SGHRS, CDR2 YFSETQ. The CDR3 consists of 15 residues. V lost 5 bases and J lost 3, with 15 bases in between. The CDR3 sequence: CASRLSLGGYNEQFF. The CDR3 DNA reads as TGCGCCAGCAGGCTTAGCTTGGGGGGCTACAATGAGCAGTTCTTC.

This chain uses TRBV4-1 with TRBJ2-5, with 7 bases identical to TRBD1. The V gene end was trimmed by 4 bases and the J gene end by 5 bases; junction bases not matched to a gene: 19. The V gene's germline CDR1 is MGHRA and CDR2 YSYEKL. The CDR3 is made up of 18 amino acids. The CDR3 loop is CASSPEGAGGRSEETQYF. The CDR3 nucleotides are TGCGCCAGCAGCCCCGAGGGGGCAGGGGGAAGGTCGGAGGAGACCCAGTACTTC.

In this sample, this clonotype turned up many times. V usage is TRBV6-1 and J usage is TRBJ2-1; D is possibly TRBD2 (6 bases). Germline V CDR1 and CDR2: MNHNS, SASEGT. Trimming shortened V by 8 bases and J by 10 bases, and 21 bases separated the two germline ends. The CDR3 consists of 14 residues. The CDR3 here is CASGTSIRSGEQFF. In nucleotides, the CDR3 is TGTGCCAGCGGGACTTCGATAAGATCCGGGGAGCAGTTCTTC.

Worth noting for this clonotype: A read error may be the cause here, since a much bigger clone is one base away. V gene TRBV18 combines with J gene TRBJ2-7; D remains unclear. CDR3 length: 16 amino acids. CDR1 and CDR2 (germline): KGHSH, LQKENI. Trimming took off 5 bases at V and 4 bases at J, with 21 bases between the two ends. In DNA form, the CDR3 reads TGTGCCAGCTCAGCGAATTCGCCGGACGCGACTTACGAGCAGTACTTC. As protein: CASSANSPDATYEQYF.

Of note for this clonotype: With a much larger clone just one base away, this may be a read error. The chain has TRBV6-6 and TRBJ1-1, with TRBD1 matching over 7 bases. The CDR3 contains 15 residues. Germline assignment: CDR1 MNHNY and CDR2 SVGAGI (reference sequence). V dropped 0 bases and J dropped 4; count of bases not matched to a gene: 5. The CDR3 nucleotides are TGTGCCAGCAGTTACTCGACAGGGACGAGCACTGAAGCTTTCTTT. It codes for CASSYSTGTSTEAFF.

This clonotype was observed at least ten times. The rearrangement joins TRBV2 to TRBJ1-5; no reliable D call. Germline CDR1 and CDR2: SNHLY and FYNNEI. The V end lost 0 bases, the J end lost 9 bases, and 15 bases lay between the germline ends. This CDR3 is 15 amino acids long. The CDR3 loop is CASSEAPSEVSPQHF. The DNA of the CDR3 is TGTGCCAGCAGTGAAGCGCCCAGCGAGGTTTCGCCCCAGCATTTT.

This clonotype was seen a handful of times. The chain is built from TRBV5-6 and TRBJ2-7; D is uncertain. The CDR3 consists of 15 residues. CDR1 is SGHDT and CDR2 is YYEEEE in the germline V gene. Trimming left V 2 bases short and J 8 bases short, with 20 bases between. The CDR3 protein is CASSFQSVFPLKQYF. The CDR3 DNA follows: TGTGCCAGCAGCTTCCAGAGCGTCTTCCCTCTAAAGCAGTACTTC.

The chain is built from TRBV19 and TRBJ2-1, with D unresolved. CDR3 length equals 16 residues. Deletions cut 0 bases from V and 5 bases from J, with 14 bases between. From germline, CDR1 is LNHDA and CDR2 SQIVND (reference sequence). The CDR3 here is CASSIEALPTDNEQFF. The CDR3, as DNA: TGTGCCAGTAGTATAGAAGCCCTCCCAACAGACAATGAGCAGTTCTTC.

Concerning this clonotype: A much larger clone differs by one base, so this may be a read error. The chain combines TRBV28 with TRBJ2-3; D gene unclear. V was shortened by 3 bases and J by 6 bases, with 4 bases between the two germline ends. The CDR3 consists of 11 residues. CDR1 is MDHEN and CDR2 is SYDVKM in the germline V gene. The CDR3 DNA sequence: TGTGCCAGCAGTTTGCCCGATACGCAGTATTTT. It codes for CASSLPDTQYF. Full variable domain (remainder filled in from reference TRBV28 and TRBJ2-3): DVKVTQSSRYLVKRTGEKVFLECVQDMDHENMFWYRQDPGLGLRLIYFSYDVKMKEKGDIPEGYSVSREKKERFSLILESASTNQTSMYLCASSLPDTQYFGPGTRLTVL.

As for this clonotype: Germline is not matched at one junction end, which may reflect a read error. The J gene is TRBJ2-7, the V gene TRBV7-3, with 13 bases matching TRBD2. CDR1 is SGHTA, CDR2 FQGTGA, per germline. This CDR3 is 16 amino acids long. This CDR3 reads CVSSNRLAGGSYEQYF. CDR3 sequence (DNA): TGTGTCAGCAGCAACCGACTAGCGGGAGGTTCCTACGAGCAGTACTTC. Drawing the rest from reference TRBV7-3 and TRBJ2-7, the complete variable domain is GAGVSQTPSNKVTEKGKYVELRCDPISGHTALYWYRQSLGQGPEFLIYFQGTGAADDSGLPNDRFFAVRPEGSVSTLKIQRTERGDSAVYLCVSSNRLAGGSYEQYFGPGTRLTVT.

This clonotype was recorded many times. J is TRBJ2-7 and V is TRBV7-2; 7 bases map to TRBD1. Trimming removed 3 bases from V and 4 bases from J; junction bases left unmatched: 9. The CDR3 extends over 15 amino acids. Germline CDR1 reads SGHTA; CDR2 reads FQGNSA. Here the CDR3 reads CASSLYDRVGYEQYF. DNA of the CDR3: TGTGCCAGCAGCTTGTACGACAGGGTCGGGTACGAGCAGTACTTC.

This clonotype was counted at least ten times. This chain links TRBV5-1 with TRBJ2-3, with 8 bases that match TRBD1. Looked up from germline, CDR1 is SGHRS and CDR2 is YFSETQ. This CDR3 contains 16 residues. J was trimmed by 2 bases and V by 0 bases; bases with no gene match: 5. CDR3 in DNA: TGCGCCAGCAGCTTGGGTGGACAGGGCTACACAGATACGCAGTATTTT. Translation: CASSLGGQGYTDTQYF.

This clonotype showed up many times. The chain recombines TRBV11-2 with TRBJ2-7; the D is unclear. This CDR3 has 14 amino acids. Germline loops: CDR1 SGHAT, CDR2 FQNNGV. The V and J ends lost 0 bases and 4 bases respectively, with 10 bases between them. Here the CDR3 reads CASSLDPSQYEQYF. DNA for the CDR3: TGTGCCAGCAGCTTAGATCCATCACAGTACGAGCAGTACTTC.